This T cell receptor (beta chain) came from a study of radiation and T cells in renal cell carcinoma. Study overall: Nephrectomy followed 15 Gy stereotactic body radiation by 4 weeks. Regarding the study as a whole: Baseline intratumoral clonotype presence is unknown without pretreatment biopsies. In blood, top tumor clones expanded by 2 weeks, shrinking by 4.

Note on this clone: Its specificity is unknown.

Profiled with immunoSEQ multiplex PCR; TCRdb holds only in-frame clones, not every one. The sample yields around 140,000 clones, around 90% seen once. The time point is: baseline pretreatment blood. Described treatment: 15 Gy SBRT to primary tumor, nephrectomy 4 weeks later. Radiation-treated patients gave blood at baseline, week 2 and week 4. The receptor comes from a woman in her seventies with renal cell carcinoma. This specimen was blood, taken from a patient whose treatment included radiotherapy and nephrectomy.

The chain's CDR3 is CASSGKPTNYGYTF. CDR3 DNA sequence: TGTGCCAGCAGTGGGAAGCCCACTAACTATGGCTACACCTTC. The V call is TRBV28, the J call TRBJ1-2; D ambiguous. CDR3 length equals 14 residues. Germline CDR1 reads MDHEN; CDR2 reads SYDVKM. Trimming took 5 bases from V and 0 from J, leaving 10 bases between them.